The 22 T cell receptor beta chains given below trace back to one sample, sequenced in a study of blood T cell repertoires in COVID-19. TCRdb's table, derived via immunoSEQ multiplex PCR, lists solely in-frame clones and lacks some. This sample has over 200,000 clones; nearly 85% occur once, and the top ten carry 0.95% to 1.5%. The sequenced sample consisted of peripheral blood. The receptor set was obtained from a young woman with COVID-19, enrolled during active disease.

This clone showed up just once. The V call is TRBV5-4, the J call TRBJ2-3; D perhaps matches TRBD1 (5 bases). Trimming removed 5 bases at V and 3 bases at J, with 10 bases between. The germline V gene has CDR1 SGHNT and CDR2 YYREEE (reference sequence). This CDR3 spans 13 amino acids. CDR3 loop: CASRPGFTDTQYF. CDR3 in DNA: TGTGCCAGCAGACCAGGGTTTACAGATACGCAGTATTTT.

J is TRBJ1-5 and V is TRBV28, with D perhaps matching TRBD1 (6 bases). V dropped 7 bases and J dropped 0 bases, with 22 bases sitting between them. In germline, CDR1 is MDHEN, CDR2 SYDVKM. This CDR3 has 18 residues. CDR3 sequence reads: CASIPTQGSVYSNQPQHF. Here the CDR3 DNA reads TGTGCCAGCATCCCTACACAGGGTTCCGTCTATAGCAATCAGCCCCAGCATTTT.

The chain couples TRBV7-2 to TRBJ2-3; 7 nucleotides agree with TRBD2. The germline CDR1 and CDR2 sequences are SGHTA and FQGNSA. V dropped 1 base and J dropped 10; count of bases not matched to a gene: 5. There are 13 residues in the CDR3. The CDR3 DNA sequence: TGTGCCAGCAGCTTAGGTCGGCGGGAGCCGCAGTATTTT. Translated, it gives CASSLGRREPQYF.

The rearrangement uses TRBV28 and TRBJ2-6; D remains unclear. Deletions cut 8 bases from V and 0 bases from J, with 5 bases between. Germline V gives CDR1 MDHEN, CDR2 SYDVKM. The CDR3 totals 13 residues. The CDR3 reads CASASSGANVLTF. As DNA, the CDR3 is TGTGCCAGCGCCAGCTCTGGGGCCAACGTCCTGACTTTC.

The J gene is TRBJ2-7, the V gene TRBV9; 8 positions agree with TRBD2. V dropped 0 bases and J dropped 6; count of bases not matched to a gene: 5. This CDR3 is 14 amino acids long. Germline V lookup: CDR1 SGDLS, CDR2 YYNGEE. Written as DNA, the CDR3 is TGTGCCAGCAGCGTAGGTGCGGGAGGAAGCGAGCAGTACTTC. This codes for CASSVGAGGSEQYF.

The genes are TRBV11-3 and TRBJ1-1; D uncertain. V lost 0 bases and J lost 6, with 5 bases in between. Germline loops: CDR1 SGHNT, CDR2 YENEEA. The CDR3 has 12 amino acids. CDR3 amino acids: CASSLDSSEAFF. The DNA for the CDR3 is TGTGCCAGCAGCTTAGATTCTTCTGAAGCTTTCTTT.

The V and J genes are TRBV4-1 and TRBJ2-2; 7 nucleotides line up with TRBD2. Germline CDR1 MGHRA, CDR2 YSYEKL. The CDR3 loop spans 20 amino acids. Losses at the gene ends were 1 base for V and 4 bases for J; bases not matched to a gene: 18. CDR3 nucleotide sequence: TGCGCCAGCAGCCAAGTCTCCCCTAGCGGAGGAGGGGTGGGCACCGGGGAGCTGTTTTTT. Protein: CASSQVSPSGGGVGTGELFF.

This sequence joins TRBV2 and TRBJ1-1, with 10 bases identical to TRBD1. Germline trimming cut 6 bases from V and 0 bases from J; bases unmatched to any gene: 4. Germline V gene data show CDR1 as SNHLY and CDR2 as FYNNEI. The CDR3 runs to 15 residues. CDR3: CASRRQGAVNTEAFF. CDR3 bases: TGTGCCAGCAGGAGACAGGGGGCGGTGAACACTGAAGCTTTCTTT.

The rearrangement uses TRBV7-2 and TRBJ1-4; 7 bases are shared with TRBD1. Germline values: CDR1 SGHTA, CDR2 FQGNSA. Losses at the gene ends were 2 bases for V and 8 bases for J; bases not matched to a gene: 11. The CDR3 consists of 16 residues. In nucleotides, the CDR3 is TGTGCCAGCAGCTTACCCTTTGACAGGGTCGGAGAAAAACTGTTTTTT. Translating gives CASSLPFDRVGEKLFF.

The chain links TRBV10-1 to TRBJ2-1; 12 bases fit TRBD2. The CDR3 totals 16 residues. CDR1 is WNHNN and CDR2 is SYGVQD in the germline V gene (reference sequence). The junction had 5 bases not matched to a gene; V was cut back by 4 bases and J by 4 bases. The CDR3 bases are TGCGCCAGCAGTGGGACTAGCGGGGCGCCATACAATGAGCAGTTCTTC. It is translated as CASSGTSGAPYNEQFF.

The J gene is TRBJ1-4, the V gene TRBV18, with 9 bases identical to TRBD1. V was clipped by 3 bases and J by 5 bases; unmatched bases: 7. The CDR3 totals 16 residues. Per the germline V gene, CDR1 is KGHSH and CDR2 is LQKENI. CDR3 amino acids: CASSPRPGTGNEKLFF. In DNA, the CDR3 is TGTGCCAGCTCACCCCGTCCCGGGACAGGGAATGAAAAACTGTTTTTT.

The genes are TRBV30 and TRBJ1-1; D gene ambiguous. The CDR3 is made up of 13 amino acids. Germline V lookup: CDR1 GTSNPN, CDR2 SVGIG (reference sequence). Trimming removed 5 bases from V and 2 bases from J, with 12 bases in between. CDR3 amino acids: CAWGGDINTEAFF. The CDR3 DNA reads as TGTGCCTGGGGCGGAGATATCAACACTGAAGCTTTCTTT.

V and J are TRBV6-6 and TRBJ1-6; D is unresolved. Germline CDR1 is MNHNY and CDR2 is SVGAGI (reference sequence). There are 16 residues in the CDR3. Trimming cost V 0 bases and J 9 bases, with 15 bases left between them. This chain's CDR3 is CASSYSGLDGVSPLHF. The CDR3 nucleotides are TGTGCCAGCAGTTACTCGGGCCTAGACGGGGTTTCACCCCTCCACTTT.

The chain carries TRBV27 and TRBJ1-6, with D possibly being TRBD1 (6 bases). The ends were cut back, 7 bases at V and 5 bases at J, with 12 bases in the middle. The CDR3 totals 14 residues. Germline V gene sequence: CDR1 MNHEY, CDR2 SMNVEV (reference sequence). DNA of the CDR3: TGTGCCAGCACCGGAACAGGGAATAATTCACCCCTCCACTTT. Protein sequence: CASTGTGNNSPLHF.

Only a few counts were recorded for this clone. The sample has other DNA sequences that encode this CDR3 too. V and J are TRBV6-5 and TRBJ1-5; D ambiguous. Germline V gives CDR1 MNHEY, CDR2 SVGAGI. The CDR3 runs 13 residues. Trimming removed 0 bases from V and 4 bases from J, with 4 bases in between. This CDR3 reads CASSYSTNQPQHF. The CDR3 DNA follows: TGTGCCAGCAGTTACTCGACTAATCAGCCCCAGCATTTT.

The chain links TRBV5-8 to TRBJ2-5, with 12 nucleotides matching TRBD1. The germline CDR1 and CDR2 sequences are SGHTS and YDEGEE. V gave up 2 bases and J gave up 4 bases; unmatched junction bases: 3. The CDR3 spans 15 residues. CDR3: CASSFGTGGAETQYF. CDR3 bases: TGTGCCAGCAGCTTTGGGACAGGGGGCGCAGAGACCCAGTACTTC. The complete variable domain, with remaining parts taken from reference TRBV5-8 and TRBJ2-5, reads EAGVTQSPTHLIKTRGQQATLRCSPISGHTSVYWYQQALGLGLQFLLWYDEGEERNRGNFPPRFSGRQFPNYSSELNVNALELEDSALYLCASSFGTGGAETQYFGPGTRLLVL.

The rearrangement joins TRBV27 to TRBJ2-3; 10 bases map to TRBD2. The CDR3 has 17 residues. Per the germline V gene, CDR1 is MNHEY and CDR2 is SMNVEV (reference sequence). V lost 5 bases, J lost 4 bases, and 12 bases stayed unmatched. The CDR3 spells CASSRSGTSALSDTQYF. CDR3 bases: TGTGCCAGCAGTCGATCCGGGACTAGCGCCCTTTCAGATACGCAGTATTTT.

This chain links TRBV19 with TRBJ2-6; 10 bases agree with TRBD1. The CDR3 consists of 15 residues. Germline loops: CDR1 LNHDA, CDR2 SQIVND (reference sequence). V gave up 6 bases and J gave up 4 bases; unmatched junction bases: 3. CDR3 DNA sequence: TGTGCCAGTAGCGACAGGGGGCTCGGGGCCAACGTCCTGACTTTC. Translation: CASSDRGLGANVLTF. Together with reference TRBV19 and TRBJ2-6, the CDR3 gives the full variable domain: DGGITQSPKYLFRKEGQNVTLSCEQNLNHDAMYWYRQDPGQGLRLIYYSQIVNDFQKGDIAEGYSVSREKKESFPLTVTSAQKNPTAFYLCASSDRGLGANVLTFGAGSRLTVL.

The chain joins TRBV9 to TRBJ2-5; TRBD2 aligns across 11 bases. Germline-derived CDR1 and CDR2 are SGDLS and YYNGEE. The CDR3 covers 17 residues. The J segment lost 1 base and the V segment lost 0 bases, leaving 5 bases of the junction unmatched. The CDR3 coding sequence is TGTGCCAGCAGCGTAGGATTGCTAGCGGGAGGCCAAGAGACCCAGTACTTC. Translating gives CASSVGLLAGGQETQYF.

This chain links TRBV5-1 with TRBJ2-7, with TRBD2 as a possible D gene (5 bases). CDR1 and CDR2 from the germline V gene are SGHRS and YFSETQ. Between the trimmed V and J ends, which lost 7 bases and 2 bases, there was a span of 19 bases. The CDR3 is 15 residues long. The CDR3 coding sequence is TGCGCCAGCTCTCAATATCCGGGAATTGCCTACGAGCAGTACTTC. Its translation: CASSQYPGIAYEQYF.

This clone has only one observation. This chain connects TRBV15 to TRBJ2-3; 8 bases fit TRBD1. This CDR3 comprises 17 residues. Germline assignment: CDR1 LNHNV and CDR2 YYDKDF (reference sequence). The junction had 11 bases not matched to a gene; V was cut back by 4 bases and J by 2 bases. CDR3 sequence reads: CATSINRGAGYTDTQYF. The CDR3 DNA follows: TGTGCCACCAGCATCAACAGGGGGGCGGGATACACAGATACGCAGTATTTT.

This clone was observed a single time. Other DNA sequences of this sample code for an identical CDR3. V is TRBV11-2 and J is TRBJ2-1, with D tentatively TRBD2 (5 bases). CDR1 is SGHAT and CDR2 is FQNNGV in the germline V gene. Between the trimmed V and J ends, which lost 2 bases and 7 bases, there was a span of 9 bases. The CDR3 has 13 residues. CDR3 protein: CASSLTSSNEQFF. The CDR3 nucleotides read TGTGCCAGCAGCTTAACTAGTTCTAATGAGCAGTTCTTC.